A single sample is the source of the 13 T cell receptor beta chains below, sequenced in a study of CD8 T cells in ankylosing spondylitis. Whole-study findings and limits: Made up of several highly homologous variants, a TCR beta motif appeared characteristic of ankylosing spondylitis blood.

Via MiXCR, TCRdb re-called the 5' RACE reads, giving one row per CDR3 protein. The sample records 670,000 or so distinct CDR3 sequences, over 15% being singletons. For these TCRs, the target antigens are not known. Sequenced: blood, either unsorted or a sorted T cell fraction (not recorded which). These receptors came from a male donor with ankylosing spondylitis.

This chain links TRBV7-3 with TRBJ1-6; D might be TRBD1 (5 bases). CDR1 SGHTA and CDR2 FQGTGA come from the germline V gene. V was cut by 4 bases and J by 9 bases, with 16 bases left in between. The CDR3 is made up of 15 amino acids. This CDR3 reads CASSSTGERGSPLHF. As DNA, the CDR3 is TGTGCCAGCAGCTCCACCGGGGAAAGGGGTTCACCCCTCCACTTT.

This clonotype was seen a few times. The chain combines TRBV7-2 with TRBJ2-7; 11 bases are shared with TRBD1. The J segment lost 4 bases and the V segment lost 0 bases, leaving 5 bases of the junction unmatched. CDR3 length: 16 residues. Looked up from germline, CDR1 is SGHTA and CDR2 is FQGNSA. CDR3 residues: CASSLATGTGGYEQYF. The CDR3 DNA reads TGTGCCAGCAGCTTAGCCACCGGGACAGGGGGGTACGAGCAGTACTTC.

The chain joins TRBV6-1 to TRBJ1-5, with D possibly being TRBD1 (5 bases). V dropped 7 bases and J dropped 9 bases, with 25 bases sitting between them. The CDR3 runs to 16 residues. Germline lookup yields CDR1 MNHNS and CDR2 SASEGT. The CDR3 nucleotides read TGTGCCAGCAAACCACCTACCGGGTTGGGGGTACTGCCCCAGCATTTT. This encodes CASKPPTGLGVLPQHF.

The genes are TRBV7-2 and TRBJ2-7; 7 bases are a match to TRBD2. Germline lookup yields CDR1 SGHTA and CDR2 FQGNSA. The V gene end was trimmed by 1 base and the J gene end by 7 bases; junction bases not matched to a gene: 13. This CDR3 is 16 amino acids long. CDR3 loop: CASSLGVGDGLGEQYF. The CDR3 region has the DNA TGTGCCAGCAGCTTAGGTGTAGGGGACGGACTAGGGGAGCAGTACTTC.

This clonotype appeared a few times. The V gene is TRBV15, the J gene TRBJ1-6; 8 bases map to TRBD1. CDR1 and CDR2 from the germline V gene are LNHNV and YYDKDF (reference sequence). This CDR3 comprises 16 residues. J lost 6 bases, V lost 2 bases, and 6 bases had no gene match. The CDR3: CATSRRTGQGNSPLHF. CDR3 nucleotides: TGTGCCACCAGCAGAAGGACCGGACAGGGTAATTCACCCCTCCACTTT.

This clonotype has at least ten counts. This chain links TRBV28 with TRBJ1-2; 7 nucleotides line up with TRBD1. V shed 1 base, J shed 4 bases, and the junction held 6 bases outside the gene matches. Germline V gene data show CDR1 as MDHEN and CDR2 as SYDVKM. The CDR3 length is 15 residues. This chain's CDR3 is CASSLSPGGPYGYTF. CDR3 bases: TGTGCCAGCAGTTTATCTCCAGGGGGACCCTATGGCTACACCTTC.

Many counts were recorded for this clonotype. The CDR3 coding sequence is TGTGCCAGCAGCCAAGACCGTGGGTATTCAACGGTCCCCAATGAGCAGTTCTTC. Translated: CASSQDRGYSTVPNEQFF. This chain links TRBV3-1 with TRBJ2-1, with D unclear. Germline loops: CDR1 LGHDT, CDR2 YNNKEL (reference sequence). V was shortened by 0 bases and J by 6 bases, with 21 bases between the two germline ends. The CDR3 runs 18 residues.

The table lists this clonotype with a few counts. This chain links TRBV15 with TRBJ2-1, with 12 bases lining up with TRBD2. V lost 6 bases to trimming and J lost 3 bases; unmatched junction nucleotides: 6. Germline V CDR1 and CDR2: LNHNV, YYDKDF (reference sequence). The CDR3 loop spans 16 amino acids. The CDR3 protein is CATSPRTSGIYNEQFF. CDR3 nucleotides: TGTGCCACCAGTCCACGGACTAGCGGGATCTACAATGAGCAGTTCTTC.

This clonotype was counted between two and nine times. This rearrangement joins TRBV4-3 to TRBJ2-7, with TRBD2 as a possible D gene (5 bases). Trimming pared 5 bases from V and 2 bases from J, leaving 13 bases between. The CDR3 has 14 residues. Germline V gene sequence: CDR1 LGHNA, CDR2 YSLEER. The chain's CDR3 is CASSARSGTYEQYF. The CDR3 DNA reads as TGCGCCAGCAGCGCCAGGAGCGGTACCTACGAGCAGTACTTC.

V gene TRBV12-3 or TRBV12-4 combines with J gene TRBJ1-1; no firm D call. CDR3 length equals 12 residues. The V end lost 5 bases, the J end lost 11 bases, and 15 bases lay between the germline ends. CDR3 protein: CASSLTTPSAFF. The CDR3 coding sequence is TGTGCCAGCAGTCTTACCACTCCGAGTGCTTTCTTT.

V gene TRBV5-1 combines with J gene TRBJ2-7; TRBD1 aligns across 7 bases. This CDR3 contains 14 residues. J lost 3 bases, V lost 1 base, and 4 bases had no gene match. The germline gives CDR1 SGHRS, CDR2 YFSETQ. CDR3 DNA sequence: TGCGCCAGCAGCTTGAGACAGGGATTCTACGAGCAGTACTTC. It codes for CASSLRQGFYEQYF.

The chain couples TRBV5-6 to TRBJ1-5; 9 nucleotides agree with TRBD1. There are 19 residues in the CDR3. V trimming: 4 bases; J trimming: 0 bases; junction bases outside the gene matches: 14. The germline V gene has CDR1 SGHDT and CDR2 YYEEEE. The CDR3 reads CASSPTPPRTGVSNQPQHF. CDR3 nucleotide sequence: TGTGCCAGCAGCCCGACCCCCCCGAGGACAGGGGTTAGCAATCAGCCCCAGCATTTT.

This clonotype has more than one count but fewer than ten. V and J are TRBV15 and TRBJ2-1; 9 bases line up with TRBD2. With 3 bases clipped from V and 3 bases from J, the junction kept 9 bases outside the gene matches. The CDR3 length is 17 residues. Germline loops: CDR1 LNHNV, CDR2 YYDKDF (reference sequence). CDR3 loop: CATSSEGAGGNYNEQFF. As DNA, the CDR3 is TGTGCCACCAGCAGCGAGGGAGCGGGGGGCAACTACAATGAGCAGTTCTTC.